Sequencing of this T cell receptor (beta chain) was carried out in a study of T cells after yellow fever vaccination. TCRdb independently ran MiXCR on the 5' RACE reads; one entry per CDR3 protein. The sample lists under 550,000 distinct CDR3 sequences; roughly 22% were seen once. At least ten counts were recorded for this clonotype. This sequence was found in a young man who received the YFV17D yellow fever vaccine. The sample consisted of PBMCs, taken 21 days after the first yellow fever vaccination.

The CDR3 loop is CASSLGQGPDTQYF. As DNA, the CDR3 is TGCGCCAGCAGCTTGGGGCAGGGCCCAGATACGCAGTATTTT. The chain is built from TRBV5-1 and TRBJ2-3, with D possibly matching TRBD1 (5 bases). This CDR3 spans 14 amino acids. V was shortened by 0 bases and J by 4 bases, with 9 bases between the two germline ends. Germline CDR1 SGHRS, CDR2 YFSETQ.